This record looks at one TCR beta chain sequence and its context. TCRdb keeps only in-frame clones here, not all; method: immunoSEQ multiplex PCR. The table lists fewer than 400,000 clones, around nine tenths of them singletons. This sample was taken from a study of Ad26.COV2.S vaccination and SARS-CoV-2 variants. Treatment denoted: approximately 18 received Ad26.COV2.S at low or high dose, single or two shots; roughly 5 received placebo; per-sample allocation not given. Sample collection was performed on day 63 after the first vaccine or placebo injection. Within Boston, the person who donated was an adult of 18-55 years. Trimming stripped 3 bases from V and 0 bases from J, with 16 bases between. This CDR3 contains 16 residues. Germline V gene data show CDR1 as DFQATT and CDR2 as SNEGSKA (reference sequence).

Sequenced here: peripheral blood, sampled in a trial of Ad26.COV2.S vaccine versus placebo. The receptor comes from a person aged 18-60 years who received the Ad26.COV2.S COVID-19 vaccine or a placebo. This chain joins TRBV20-1 and TRBJ2-3; TRBD2 might be the D (6 bases). The chain's CDR3 is CSASALSSGSTDTQYF. CDR3 nucleotides: TGCAGTGCTAGTGCCCTTTCCAGCGGGAGCACAGATACGCAGTATTTT.